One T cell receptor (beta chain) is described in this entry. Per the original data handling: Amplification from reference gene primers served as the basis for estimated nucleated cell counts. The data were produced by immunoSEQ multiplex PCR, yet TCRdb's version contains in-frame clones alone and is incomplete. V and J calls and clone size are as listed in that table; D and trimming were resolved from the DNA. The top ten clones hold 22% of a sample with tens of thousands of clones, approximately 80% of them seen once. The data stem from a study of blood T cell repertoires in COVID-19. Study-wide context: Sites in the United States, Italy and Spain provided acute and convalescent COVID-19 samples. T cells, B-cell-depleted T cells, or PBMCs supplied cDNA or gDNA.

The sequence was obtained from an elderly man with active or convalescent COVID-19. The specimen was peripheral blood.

The CDR3 sequence is CAWSEGVASNEQFF. In nucleotides, the CDR3 is TGTGCCTGGAGTGAAGGTGTAGCGTCCAATGAGCAGTTCTTC. This chain links TRBV30 with TRBJ2-1; perhaps TRBD2 as D (5 bases). Trimming removed 1 base at V and 6 bases at J, with 13 bases between. CDR3 size: 14 residues. CDR1 and CDR2 from the germline V gene are GTSNPN and SVGIG (reference sequence). Together with reference TRBV30 and TRBJ2-1, the CDR3 gives the full variable domain: SQTIHQWPATLVQPVGSPLSLECTVEGTSNPNLYWYRQAAGRGLQLLFYSVGIGQISSEVPQNLSASRPQDRQFILSSKKLLLSDSGFYLCAWSEGVASNEQFFGPGTRLTVL.